This TCR beta chain was recovered during a study of CD8 T cells in Susac syndrome. V was pared by 3 bases and J by 2 bases, with 8 bases between. CDR1 and CDR2 (germline): SGHRS, YFSETQ. This CDR3 spans 14 amino acids. RNA, at about 0.45 to 1 ug, was reverse transcribed with random hexamers. TCRdb used MiXCR to reprocess the immunoSEQ multiplex PCR reads, holding one entry per CDR3 protein. The sample carries some 100,000 distinct CDR3 sequences, about 90% recorded once. The source is a human donor in good health. The sequencing input was CD8+ T cells from PBMCs. V usage is TRBV5-1 and J usage is TRBJ2-2; D may be TRBD1 (6 bases). CDR3 region: CASSSQGNTGELFF. The CDR3 nucleotides read TGCGCCAGCAGCTCACAGGGAAACACCGGGGAGCTGTTTTTT.